This TCR beta chain was sequenced for a study of T-cell reconstitution after alpha-beta-depleted transplantation in children. This clonotype was recorded at least ten times. Its antigen is not known. Regarding the study as a whole: Fresh T-cell production supplied most of the T-cell counts and diversity seen one year after transplant. Several hundred expanded graft clones reportedly supplied alpha-beta T cells about two months after transplant.

Unique molecular identifiers were used to barcode this TCRbeta library. TCRdb ran MiXCR on the PCR reads and lists one entry per CDR3 protein. In the table there are over 90,000 distinct CDR3 sequences, about 5.6% of which are singletons. Germline CDR1 reads LGHNT; CDR2 reads FRNRAP. V lost 6 bases, J lost 1 base, and 12 bases lay in between. The CDR3 loop spans 14 amino acids. The chain couples TRBV12-5 to TRBJ1-1; D possibly corresponds to TRBD1 (5 bases). The sequence came from a female patient aged 2 to 10 who had a stem cell transplant for Fanconi anemia, so the T cells may come from the graft donor. The sample here was PBMCs, mostly from graft donor cells, taken 60 days after TCRalphabeta/CD19-depleted stem cell transplant. The CDR3 loop reads CASGLTGSNTEAFF. CDR3 DNA: TGTGCTAGTGGATTAACAGGTTCGAACACTGAAGCTTTCTTT.